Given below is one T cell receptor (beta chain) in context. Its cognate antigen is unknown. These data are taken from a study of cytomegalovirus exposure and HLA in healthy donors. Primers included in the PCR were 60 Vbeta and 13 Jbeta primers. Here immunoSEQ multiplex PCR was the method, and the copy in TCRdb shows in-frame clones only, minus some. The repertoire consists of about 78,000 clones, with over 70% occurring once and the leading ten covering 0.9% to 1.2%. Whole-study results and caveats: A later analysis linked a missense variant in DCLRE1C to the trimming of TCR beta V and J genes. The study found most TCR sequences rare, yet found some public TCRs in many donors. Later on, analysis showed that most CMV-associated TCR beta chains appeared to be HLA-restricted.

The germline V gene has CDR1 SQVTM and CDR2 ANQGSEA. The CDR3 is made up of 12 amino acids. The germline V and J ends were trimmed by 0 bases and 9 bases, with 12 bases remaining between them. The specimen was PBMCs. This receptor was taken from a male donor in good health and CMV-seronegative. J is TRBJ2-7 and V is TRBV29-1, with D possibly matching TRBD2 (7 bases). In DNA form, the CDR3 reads TGCAGCGTTGAAGATCGGGGGGCCGGGCAGTACTTC. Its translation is CSVEDRGAGQYF.